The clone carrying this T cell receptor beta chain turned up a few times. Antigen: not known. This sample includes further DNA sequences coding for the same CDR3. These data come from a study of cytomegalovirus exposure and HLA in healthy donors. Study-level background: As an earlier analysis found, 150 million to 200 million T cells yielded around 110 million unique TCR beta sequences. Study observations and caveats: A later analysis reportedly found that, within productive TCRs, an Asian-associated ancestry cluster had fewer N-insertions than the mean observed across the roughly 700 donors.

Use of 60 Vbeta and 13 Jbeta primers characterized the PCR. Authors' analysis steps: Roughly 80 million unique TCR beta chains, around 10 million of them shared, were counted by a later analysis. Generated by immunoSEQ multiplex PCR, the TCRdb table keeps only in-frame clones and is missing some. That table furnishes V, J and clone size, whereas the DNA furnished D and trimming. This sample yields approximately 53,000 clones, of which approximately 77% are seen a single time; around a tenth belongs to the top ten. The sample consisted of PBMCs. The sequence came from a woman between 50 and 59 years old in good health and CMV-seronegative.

The CDR3 DNA is TGTGCCAGCAGCTTCGGGAGCAATCAGCCCCAGCATTTT. Translation gives CASSFGSNQPQHF. V is TRBV7-9 and J is TRBJ1-5; D call uncertain. Trimming left V 3 bases short and J 1 base short, with 4 bases between. Per the germline V gene, CDR1 is SEHNR and CDR2 is FQNEAQ (reference sequence). The CDR3 runs to 13 residues.